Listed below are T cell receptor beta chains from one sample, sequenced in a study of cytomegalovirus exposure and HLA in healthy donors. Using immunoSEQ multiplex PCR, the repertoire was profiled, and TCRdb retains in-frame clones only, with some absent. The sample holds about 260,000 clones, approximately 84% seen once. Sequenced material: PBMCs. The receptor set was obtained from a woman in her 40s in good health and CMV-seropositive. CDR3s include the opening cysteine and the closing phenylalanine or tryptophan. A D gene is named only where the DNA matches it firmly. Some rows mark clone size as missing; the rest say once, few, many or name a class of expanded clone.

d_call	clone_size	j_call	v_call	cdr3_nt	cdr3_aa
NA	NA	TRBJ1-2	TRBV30	TGTGCCTGGAGTGTACGAGGGTATCACTATGGCTACACCTTC	CAWSVRGYHYGYTF
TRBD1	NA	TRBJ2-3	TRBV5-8	TGTGCCAGCAGCATCGGGACAGCTGGGATGACAGATACGCAGTATTTT	CASSIGTAGMTDTQYF
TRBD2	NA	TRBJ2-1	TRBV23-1	TGCGCCAGCAGTCAATCCCATCCCGGACTAGCCTACAATGAGCAGTTCTTC	CASSQSHPGLAYNEQFF
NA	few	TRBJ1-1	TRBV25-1	TGTGCCAGCAGCGATCGTTATCAGGGGAGAGAAGCTTTCTTT	CASSDRYQGREAFF
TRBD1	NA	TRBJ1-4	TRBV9	TGTGCCAGCAGCGTAGCCTCGACAGGGATGATTGAAAAACTGTTTTTT	CASSVASTGMIEKLFF
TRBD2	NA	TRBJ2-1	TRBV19	TGTGCCAGTAGAGCGAGCGGGGCCGGAGGAGAGCAGTTCTTC	CASRASGAGGEQFF
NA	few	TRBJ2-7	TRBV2	TGTGCCAGCAGCCAGGACTTTTCGGACTACTACGAGCAGTACTTC	CASSQDFSDYYEQYF
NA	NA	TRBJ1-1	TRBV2	TGTGCCAGCAACAGGGTGTCTGAAGCTTTCTTT	CASNRVSEAFF
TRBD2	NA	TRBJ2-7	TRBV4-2	TGTGCCAGCGGCCAAGGCGTTTCTAGCGGGATAGGCTACGAGCAGTACTTC	CASGQGVSSGIGYEQYF
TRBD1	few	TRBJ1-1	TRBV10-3	TGTGCCATCAGCCCCGGACGGACAGGGAGTCACACTGAAGCTTTCTTT	CAISPGRTGSHTEAFF
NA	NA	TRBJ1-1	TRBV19	TGTGCCAGTAGTATACGGGAGAACACTGAAGCTTTCTTT	CASSIRENTEAFF
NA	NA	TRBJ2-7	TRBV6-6	TGTGCCAGCAGTTACTCGAGTGAGCTATCCTACGAGCAGTACTTC	CASSYSSELSYEQYF
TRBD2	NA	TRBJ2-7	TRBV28	TGTGCCAGCAGCTTCAGACTAGCGGGACTATACGAGCAGTACTTC	CASSFRLAGLYEQYF
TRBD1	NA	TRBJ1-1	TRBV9	TGTGCCAGCAGCGCAGGACAGGGGAGGGGCACTGAAGCTTTCTTT	CASSAGQGRGTEAFF
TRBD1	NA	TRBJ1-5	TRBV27	TGTGCCAGCAGTCCCGGGACAGGGAACGTTGGTCAGCCCCAGCATTTT	CASSPGTGNVGQPQHF
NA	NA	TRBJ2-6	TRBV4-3	TGCGCCAGCAGCCAAGTTAGCCCCCGAAGCTCTGGGGCCAACGGCCTGACTTTC	CASSQVSPRSSGANGLTF
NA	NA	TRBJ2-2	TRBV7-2	TGTGCCAGCAGTAGACAGGAGCAACCCGGGGAGCTGTTTTTT	CASSRQEQPGELFF
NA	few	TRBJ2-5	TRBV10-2	TGCGCCAGCAGTGATAGGGGTAGGCAAGAGACCCAGTACTTC	CASSDRGRQETQYF
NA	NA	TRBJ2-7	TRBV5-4	TGTGCCAGCAGCACGGAGGGGAGATACGAGCAGTACTTC	CASSTEGRYEQYF
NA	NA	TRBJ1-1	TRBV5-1	TGCGCCAGCAGCTCCTCAGGAAGGGCTTTCTTT	CASSSSGRAFF
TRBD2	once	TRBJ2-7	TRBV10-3	TGTGCCATCAGCAGACTAGCGGGAGGCCCCTACGAGCAGTACTTC	CAISRLAGGPYEQYF
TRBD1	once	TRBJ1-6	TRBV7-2	TGTGCCAGCAGCTCGGACAGGGGGTATTCACCCCTCCACTTT	CASSSDRGYSPLHF
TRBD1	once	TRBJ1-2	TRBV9	TGTGCCAGCAGCGGTCACAGGGGGCGAATAGATGGCTACACCTTC	CASSGHRGRIDGYTF
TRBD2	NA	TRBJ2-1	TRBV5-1	TGCGCCAGCAGCTTGGTGCTAGCGGGAGCCCGCTCCTACAATGAGCAGTTCTTC	CASSLVLAGARSYNEQFF
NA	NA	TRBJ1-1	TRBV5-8	TGTGCCAGCAGGTGGACAGTGGGTGAAGCTTTCTTT	CASRWTVGEAFF
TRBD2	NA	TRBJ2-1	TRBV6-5	TGTGCCAGCAGTCCTAGCGGGAGGGCCTCTGGTGAGCAGTTCTTC	CASSPSGRASGEQFF
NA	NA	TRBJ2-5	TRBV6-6	TGTGCCAGCAGGATAGACAGGTCCTCCCCCGAGACCCAGTACTTC	CASRIDRSSPETQYF
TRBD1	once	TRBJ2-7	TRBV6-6	TGTGCCAGCAGTGTCGGGACAGCCACCTACGAGCAGTACTTC	CASSVGTATYEQYF